This is a list of T cell receptor beta chains from one sample in a study of T cell responses to AZD1222 COVID-19 vaccine. The table came from immunoSEQ multiplex PCR; TCRdb's copy has only in-frame clones and leaves some out. Of about 180,000 clones in the sample, around 94% were seen once. Sample: peripheral blood, taken 28 days after the second AZD1222 dose. Source of these receptors: an adult who received the AZD1222 COVID-19 vaccine. Both conserved end residues are part of each CDR3. D genes are given only for firm matches. Some rows have no size entry. The others give once, few or many, or a class for an expanded clone.

v_gene,d_gene,j_gene,abundance,CDR3aa,CDR3nt
TRBV7-2,TRBD1,TRBJ1-4,.,CASSPDRGFIEKLFF,TGTGCCAGCAGCCCCGACAGGGGTTTTATTGAAAAACTGTTTTTT
TRBV20-1,TRBD2,TRBJ2-1,.,CSLAGYNEQFF,TGCAGCCTAGCGGGGTACAATGAGCAGTTCTTC
TRBV19,.,TRBJ1-5,.,CASGGDGHAGNQPQHF,TGTGCCAGTGGGGGTGACGGGCACGCAGGCAATCAGCCCCAGCATTTT
TRBV7-3,TRBD1,TRBJ2-1,.,CASSPAGQDNEQFF,TGTGCCAGCAGCCCTGCGGGACAGGACAATGAGCAGTTCTTC
TRBV6-5,TRBD1,TRBJ1-1,.,CASRPGTGGSTEAFF,TGTGCCAGCAGACCCGGGACAGGGGGTAGTACTGAAGCTTTCTTT
TRBV12-3/TRBV12-4,.,TRBJ1-2,.,CASSFGRIYGYTF,TGTGCCAGCAGTTTCGGACGGATCTATGGCTACACCTTC
TRBV19,.,TRBJ1-1,.,CASSIPGATGLNTEAFF,TGTGCCAGTAGTATACCGGGCGCGACGGGGTTGAACACTGAAGCTTTCTTT
TRBV7-8,.,TRBJ1-4,.,CASSLGWGDEKLFF,TGTGCCAGCAGCTTGGGGTGGGGGGATGAAAAACTGTTTTTT
TRBV28,.,TRBJ1-5,.,CASSLSQLNQPQHF,TGTGCCAGCAGTTTAAGCCAGTTAAATCAGCCCCAGCATTTT
TRBV19,.,TRBJ1-1,.,CAAGPGAFPEAFF,TGTGCCGCCGGACCAGGGGCGTTCCCTGAAGCTTTCTTT
TRBV28,.,TRBJ2-7,.,CASSSESPYEQYF,TGTGCCAGCAGTTCCGAGTCCCCGTACGAGCAGTACTTC
TRBV19,TRBD1,TRBJ2-1,.,CASSIRTGGNEQFF,TGTGCCAGTAGTATTAGAACAGGGGGCAATGAGCAGTTCTTC
TRBV27,.,TRBJ2-3,.,CASSLVFSDTQYF,TGTGCCAGCAGTTTAGTGTTCTCAGATACGCAGTATTTT
TRBV6-1,.,TRBJ1-6,.,CASSESPFSPLHF,TGTGCCAGCAGTGAATCGCCCTTTTCACCCCTCCACTTT
TRBV25-1,.,TRBJ1-2,once,CASSEFPGNYGYTF,TGTGCCAGCAGTGAATTCCCAGGGAACTATGGCTACACCTTC
TRBV29-1,TRBD1,TRBJ1-2,.,CSVEVWPGGNYGYTF,TGCAGCGTTGAAGTTTGGCCAGGGGGGAACTATGGCTACACCTTC
TRBV30,TRBD1,TRBJ1-2,few,CAWSSPDRGIRGYTF,TGTGCCTGGAGTAGCCCGGACAGGGGGATACGAGGCTACACCTTC
TRBV5-4,TRBD1,TRBJ1-5,few,CASSPRGDLANQPQHF,TGTGCCAGCAGCCCCAGGGGGGACCTCGCCAATCAGCCCCAGCATTTT
TRBV4-3,.,TRBJ1-5,.,CASSQQRQASNQPQHF,TGCGCCAGCAGCCAACAGCGACAGGCTAGCAATCAGCCCCAGCATTTT
TRBV7-2,.,TRBJ1-6,.,CASSLGSYNSPLHF,TGTGCCAGCAGCTTAGGCTCCTATAATTCACCCCTCCACTTT
TRBV21-1,.,TRBJ2-1,.,CASSKGTPRGHEQFF,TGTGCCAGCAGCAAAGGTACCCCCAGGGGCCATGAGCAGTTCTTC
TRBV6-5,TRBD1,TRBJ2-7,.,CASRPGQSFYEQYF,TGTGCCAGCAGACCGGGACAGTCTTTCTACGAGCAGTACTTC
TRBV5-8,.,TRBJ2-5,.,CASSFRGAGPQETQYF,TGTGCCAGCAGCTTTCGGGGGGCTGGCCCTCAAGAGACCCAGTACTTC
TRBV15,.,TRBJ1-5,.,CATSRERGNQPQHF,TGTGCCACCAGCAGAGAACGGGGGAATCAGCCCCAGCATTTT
TRBV5-1,.,TRBJ1-4,.,CASSLAPSAEKLFF,TGCGCCAGCAGCTTGGCCCCCTCCGCTGAAAAACTGTTTTTT
TRBV7-6,.,TRBJ1-1,.,CASSPQSRGNTEAFF,TGTGCCAGCAGCCCCCAGAGCAGGGGGAACACTGAAGCTTTCTTT
TRBV19,TRBD1,TRBJ1-4,.,CASSVSTGGEKLFF,TGTGCCAGTAGCGTAAGCACAGGGGGGGAAAAACTGTTTTTT
TRBV10-3,.,TRBJ2-7,.,CAIMEGTSYEQYF,TGTGCCATCATGGAGGGGACTTCCTACGAGCAGTACTTC
TRBV6-5,TRBD1,TRBJ2-7,.,CASSYITTGGEQYF,TGTGCCAGCAGTTATATTACTACAGGGGGCGAGCAGTACTTC
TRBV6-5,.,TRBJ2-1,.,CASSYSLHEQFF,TGTGCCAGCAGTTACTCGTTACATGAGCAGTTCTTC
TRBV27,TRBD1,TRBJ1-2,.,CASSFRQGAGGYTF,TGTGCCAGCAGTTTCCGACAGGGGGCGGGGGGCTACACCTTC
TRBV4-1,TRBD1,TRBJ1-5,.,CASSPGTGRVGGNQPQHF,TGCGCCAGCAGCCCCGGGACAGGGAGAGTGGGAGGCAATCAGCCCCAGCATTTT
TRBV2,.,TRBJ1-4,.,CASSRRNREKLFF,TGTGCCAGCAGTAGACGGAATAGGGAAAAACTGTTTTTT
TRBV15,TRBD2,TRBJ2-1,few,CATSLTTGTSDEQFF,TGTGCCACCAGCCTTACCACCGGGACTAGCGATGAGCAGTTCTTC
TRBV27,.,TRBJ2-7,.,CASSLKGGYEQYF,TGTGCCAGCAGTTTAAAGGGGGGATACGAGCAGTACTTC
TRBV7-8,.,TRBJ2-7,.,CASRSGRSYEQYF,TGTGCCAGCAGATCGGGCCGTTCCTACGAGCAGTACTTC
TRBV2,.,TRBJ2-3,.,CASSWRGTTDTQYF,TGTGCCAGCAGTTGGAGGGGGACCACAGATACGCAGTATTTT
TRBV5-1,.,TRBJ2-5,.,CASRDQTGPRARETQYF,TGCGCCAGCAGGGATCAAACAGGACCTCGGGCAAGAGAGACCCAGTACTTC
TRBV18,.,TRBJ2-7,once,CASSPRLVKDTDGEQYF,TGTGCCAGCTCACCCCGATTAGTTAAGGACACGGACGGCGAGCAGTACTTC
TRBV5-5,.,TRBJ2-5,.,CASSVGGLKETQYF,TGTGCCAGCAGCGTGGGCGGACTGAAGGAGACCCAGTACTTC
TRBV5-4,TRBD2,TRBJ2-1,.,CATRLAGFNEQFF,TGTGCCACCAGACTAGCGGGGTTCAATGAGCAGTTCTTC
TRBV6-1,.,TRBJ1-1,.,CASSERSLNTEAFF,TGTGCCAGCAGTGAACGGAGTCTGAACACTGAAGCTTTCTTT